This T cell receptor beta chain was sequenced during a study of CXCR3-negative and CXCR3-positive naive CD8 T cells. In the study overall: Total TRB output reached about 135 million reads, about 1.5 +/- 0.3 million per library. Study outcomes and limitations: Relative to CXCR3-negative naive cells, CXCR3-positive naive cells had more hydrophobic TRB CDR3s. After cryopreservation, CXCR3 expression dropped partially; most assays used fresh PBMCs.

The CDR3 runs 15 residues. CDR1 is SEHNR, CDR2 FQNEAQ, per germline (reference sequence). A remark on this clonotype: The antigen remains unidentified.

Through 5' RACE with UMI labels, the TRB cDNA libraries were prepared. TCRdb re-analyzed the 5' RACE reads; it lists each CDR3 protein once, without DNA. In total, the table holds about 92,000 distinct CDR3 sequences. Each CD8+ T cell subset was sorted in triplicate, a few hundred thousand cells each. This clonotype originated in a human donor in good health. Some clones in this sample may be carry-over from other donors' samples. Material: naive CXCR3+ CD8+ T cells from blood. The subset here: CD45RO-CCR7+CD27+CD95- naive CD8+ T cells expressing CXCR3 (TNR3+). The V gene is TRBV7-9, the J gene TRBJ1-2; without DNA, the TCRdb call of TRBD1 cannot be checked. The CDR3 sequence is CASSQDRGAHYGYTF.